Below are 28 T cell receptor beta chains sequenced from a single sample in a study of technical replicates of blood from a few donors. Assay used: immunoSEQ multiplex PCR; TCRdb lists only in-frame clones, some missing. Here the sample spans 70,000 to 75,000 clones, 85% to 95% being singletons. The specimen was T cells isolated from PBMCs. The receptors shown here come from a human donor in good health.

This rearrangement joins TRBV4-1 to TRBJ2-7, with a weak D call TRBD1 (5 bases). V lost 0 bases to trimming and J lost 7 bases, with 13 bases between them. The CDR3 length is 14 residues. Germline V gene lookup returns CDR1 MGHRA and CDR2 YSYEKL. The CDR3 DNA reads TGCGCCAGCAGCCAAGATCGTACAGGTGTTGAGCAGTACTTC. Translation: CASSQDRTGVEQYF.

The genes are TRBV13 and TRBJ2-2, with no clear D. The CDR3 contains 16 residues. The V and J ends lost 3 bases and 0 bases respectively, with 11 bases between them. Germline CDR1 is PRHDT and CDR2 is FYEKMQ (reference sequence). CDR3 protein: CASSLARRPNTGELFF. DNA for the CDR3: TGTGCCAGCAGCTTGGCACGGCGGCCGAACACCGGGGAGCTGTTTTTT.

The chain combines TRBV5-8 with TRBJ1-2, with D uncertain. The CDR3 is 10 residues long. Per germline, CDR1 SGHTS and CDR2 YDEGEE. Trimming took 2 bases from V and 8 from J, leaving 4 bases between them. CDR3 region: CASSFRGYTF. The CDR3 nucleotides are TGTGCCAGCAGCTTCAGGGGCTACACCTTC. Drawing the rest from reference TRBV5-8 and TRBJ1-2, the complete variable domain is EAGVTQSPTHLIKTRGQQATLRCSPISGHTSVYWYQQALGLGLQFLLWYDEGEERNRGNFPPRFSGRQFPNYSSELNVNALELEDSALYLCASSFRGYTFGSGTRLTVV.

The chain is built from TRBV11-3 and TRBJ1-6; no firm D call. Germline values: CDR1 SGHNT, CDR2 YENEEA. V shed 5 bases and J shed 7 bases, with 15 bases lying between them. The CDR3 loop spans 15 amino acids. The CDR3 spells CASSVLDGLNSPLHF. CDR3 DNA sequence: TGTGCCAGCAGCGTCCTGGACGGACTAAATTCACCCCTCCACTTT.

J is TRBJ1-4 and V is TRBV6-1; D not certain. The CDR3 extends over 14 amino acids. From germline, CDR1 is MNHNS and CDR2 SASEGT. The V end lost 2 bases, the J end lost 4 bases, and 8 bases lay between the germline ends. CDR3 DNA: TGTGCCAGCAGTGAAAGCTCGCGTAATGAAAAACTGTTTTTT. This sequence encodes CASSESSRNEKLFF.

The chain recombines TRBV5-1 with TRBJ1-2; TRBD1 matches 7 bases. V lost 0 bases to trimming and J lost 5 bases; unmatched junction nucleotides: 4. The CDR3 is made up of 14 amino acids. Germline V gene data show CDR1 as SGHRS and CDR2 as YFSETQ. CDR3 nucleotide sequence: TGCGCCAGCAGCTTGGCCGGACAGGCTTATGGCTACACCTTC. The encoded protein is CASSLAGQAYGYTF.

The chain is built from TRBV10-3 and TRBJ1-5, with D hard to call. This CDR3 is 13 amino acids long. CDR1 is ENHRY, CDR2 SYGVKD, per germline. V lost 4 bases to trimming and J lost 5 bases, with 9 bases between them. The CDR3 loop is CAISVALDQPQHF. Here the CDR3 DNA reads TGTGCCATCAGTGTGGCCCTTGATCAGCCCCAGCATTTT.

As to this clone: A read error may account for a junction end that differs from germline. The V call is TRBV6-6, the J call TRBJ2-7; 9 bases agree with TRBD1. CDR3 length: 13 amino acids. Per the germline V gene, CDR1 is MNHNY and CDR2 is SVGAGI (reference sequence). The DNA of the CDR3 is TGTGCCAGCACTCGGGGACAGGGCAACGACCAGTACTTC. Translated: CASTRGQGNDQYF.

The gene calls are TRBV18 and TRBJ2-3; weak D call: TRBD2 (6 bases). The CDR3 totals 13 residues. The V and J ends lost 3 bases and 6 bases respectively, with 10 bases between them. The germline CDR1 and CDR2 sequences are KGHSH and LQKENI. Written as DNA, the CDR3 is TGTGCCAGCTCACCCGGCGGGGCGGATACGCAGTATTTT. Translated: CASSPGGADTQYF.

The genes are TRBV4-1 and TRBJ2-7; D is possibly TRBD2 (6 bases). Germline CDR1 reads MGHRA; CDR2 reads YSYEKL. The germline V and J ends were trimmed by 4 bases and 1 base, with 14 bases remaining between them. CDR3 length: 15 residues. CDR3 DNA: TGCGCCAGCAGCCGAGGGTCGGGAGAGTCCTACGAGCAGTACTTC. This translates into CASSRGSGESYEQYF.

The V and J genes are TRBV4-1 and TRBJ2-7; 7 nucleotides line up with TRBD2. V trimming: 2 bases; J trimming: 3 bases; junction bases outside the gene matches: 7. The germline V gene has CDR1 MGHRA and CDR2 YSYEKL. The CDR3 loop spans 15 amino acids. The CDR3 spells CASSQTLAANYEQYF. The CDR3 DNA sequence: TGCGCCAGCAGCCAAACTCTAGCGGCGAACTACGAGCAGTACTTC.

The chain employs TRBV28 and TRBJ2-3; D not resolved. Per germline, CDR1 MDHEN and CDR2 SYDVKM. The CDR3 totals 11 residues. The ends were cut back, 6 bases at V and 4 bases at J, with 5 bases in the middle. In nucleotides, the CDR3 is TGTGCCAGCAGCCTCTCAGATACGCAGTATTTT. It specifies CASSLSDTQYF. The full variable domain, completed using reference TRBV28 and TRBJ2-3, is DVKVTQSSRYLVKRTGEKVFLECVQDMDHENMFWYRQDPGLGLRLIYFSYDVKMKEKGDIPEGYSVSREKKERFSLILESASTNQTSMYLCASSLSDTQYFGPGTRLTVL.

The gene calls are TRBV7-9 and TRBJ2-1, with 10 bases aligning to TRBD2. In germline, CDR1 is SEHNR, CDR2 FQNEAQ (reference sequence). V gave up 1 base and J gave up 5 bases; unmatched junction bases: 2. The CDR3 is 15 residues long. The CDR3 spells CASSLGSGRDNEQFF. CDR3 nucleotides: TGTGCCAGCAGCTTAGGGAGCGGGAGGGACAATGAGCAGTTCTTC.

The chain joins TRBV27 to TRBJ2-2; 7 nucleotides line up with TRBD1. The CDR3 extends over 16 amino acids. The V segment lost 5 bases and the J segment 3 bases; nucleotides outside the gene matches: 9. Germline V CDR1 and CDR2: MNHEY, SMNVEV (reference sequence). CDR3 amino acids: CASSHYRGWDTGELFF. CDR3 nucleotide sequence: TGTGCCAGCAGTCACTACAGGGGTTGGGACACCGGGGAGCTGTTTTTT.

The chain couples TRBV28 to TRBJ1-1; a weak D match, TRBD1 (5 bases). Per germline, CDR1 MDHEN and CDR2 SYDVKM. The CDR3 loop spans 12 amino acids. V lost 7 bases, J lost 1 base, and 7 bases lay in between. The CDR3, as DNA: TGTGCCAGCACCGACAGGAACACTGAAGCTTTCTTT. Its translation: CASTDRNTEAFF.

This chain connects TRBV7-6 to TRBJ1-1; the D gene is possibly TRBD1 (6 bases). CDR1 is SGHVS and CDR2 is FNYEAQ in the germline V gene. The CDR3 is made up of 16 amino acids. Trimming removed 5 bases from V and 6 bases from J, with 22 bases in between. This CDR3 reads CASSPAGGGYFAEAFF. The CDR3 region has the DNA TGTGCCAGCAGCCCCGCTGGCGGGGGCTATTTTGCTGAAGCTTTCTTT.

V and J are TRBV11-2 and TRBJ2-7; 9 nucleotides align to TRBD1. Germline V gene lookup returns CDR1 SGHAT and CDR2 FQNNGV. The CDR3 has 16 residues. Unmatched junction bases numbered 8, after V lost 4 bases and J lost 1 base. CDR3 loop: CASSWNRDRASYEQYF. In nucleotides, the CDR3 is TGTGCCAGCAGCTGGAACCGGGACAGGGCTTCCTACGAGCAGTACTTC.

The chain joins TRBV5-4 to TRBJ1-2; TRBD1 is a possible D gene (5 bases). This CDR3 region has 17 residues. In germline, CDR1 is SGHNT, CDR2 YYREEE (reference sequence). Trimming shortened V by 1 base and J by 2 bases, and 18 bases separated the two germline ends. This CDR3 reads CASSLMAGGDSNYGYTF. The CDR3 nucleotides read TGTGCCAGCAGCTTGATGGCAGGTGGGGACTCGAACTATGGCTACACCTTC.

The J gene is TRBJ2-7, the V gene TRBV5-4; the match to TRBD2 covers 9 bases. V gave up 0 bases and J gave up 2 bases; unmatched junction bases: 3. CDR1 is SGHNT and CDR2 is YYREEE in the germline V gene (reference sequence). CDR3 length: 15 amino acids. CDR3 bases: TGTGCCAGCAGCTTGGCTGGCGGGGGGGCCTACGAGCAGTACTTC. Translated: CASSLAGGGAYEQYF.

The chain carries TRBV5-1 and TRBJ1-4, with a weak D call TRBD1 (6 bases). The V gene lost 1 base and the J gene lost 8 bases, with 18 bases spanning the gap. CDR1 and CDR2 (germline): SGHRS, YFSETQ. This CDR3 has 16 residues. CDR3 region: CASSLRGKQGGEKLFF. The CDR3, as DNA: TGCGCCAGCAGCTTGCGGGGAAAACAGGGTGGGGAAAAACTGTTTTTT.

This clone was seen once. The chain recombines TRBV4-1 with TRBJ2-2; a weak D match, TRBD1 (6 bases). With 2 bases removed from V and 0 bases from J, the gap between germline ends came to 7 bases. Germline loops: CDR1 MGHRA, CDR2 YSYEKL. The CDR3 consists of 15 residues. The CDR3 sequence is CASSQQGTNTGELFF. CDR3 in DNA: TGCGCCAGCAGCCAACAGGGGACGAACACCGGGGAGCTGTTTTTT.

This clone was observed a single time. The rearrangement links TRBV7-8 to TRBJ2-3; weak D call: TRBD2 (6 bases). The CDR3 has 17 residues. Per germline, CDR1 SGHVS and CDR2 FQNEAQ. V was clipped by 5 bases and J by 7 bases, with 25 bases between them. The CDR3 DNA reads TGTGCCAGCAGCGCCCGCTTGCCGGGAGAGCGCCCTAATACGCAGTATTTT. Translation gives CASSARLPGERPNTQYF. Complete variable domain (other parts from reference TRBV7-8 and TRBJ2-3): GAGVSQSPRYKVAKRGQDVALRCDPISGHVSLFWYQQALGQGPEFLTYFQNEAQLDKSGLPSDRFFAERPEGSVSTLKIQRTQQEDSAVYLCASSARLPGERPNTQYFGPGTRLTVL.

CDR3 in amino acids: CASSLVGSGYEQYF. CDR3 bases: TGCGCCAGCAGCTTGGTGGGGAGCGGCTACGAGCAGTACTTC. This sequence joins TRBV5-1 and TRBJ2-7; D might be TRBD2 (5 bases). CDR3 length equals 14 residues. V was cut by 0 bases and J by 3 bases, with 10 bases left in between. Germline V gives CDR1 SGHRS, CDR2 YFSETQ.

This rearrangement joins TRBV13 to TRBJ2-7; 11 bases fit TRBD1. Germline CDR1 reads PRHDT; CDR2 reads FYEKMQ (reference sequence). The CDR3 is 16 amino acids. The J segment lost 6 bases and the V segment lost 3 bases, leaving 10 bases of the junction unmatched. CDR3 protein: CASSFSGQGALVEQYF. CDR3 coding DNA: TGTGCCAGCAGCTTCTCAGGACAGGGGGCTCTTGTCGAGCAGTACTTC.

V and J are TRBV7-9 and TRBJ2-5; 9 nucleotides line up with TRBD2. Germline V lookup: CDR1 SEHNR, CDR2 FQNEAQ (reference sequence). V gave up 3 bases and J gave up 1 base; unmatched junction bases: 6. The CDR3 has 16 amino acids. The CDR3 nucleotides read TGTGCCAGCAGCTTTTGGGGGACTAGCCCCCAAGAGACCCAGTACTTC. Protein product: CASSFWGTSPQETQYF.

This clone was seen just once. The chain has TRBV5-1 and TRBJ2-1; TRBD1 aligns across 7 bases. The CDR3 consists of 16 residues. Germline CDR1 SGHRS, CDR2 YFSETQ. Trimming at V came to 1 base and at J to 7 bases, leaving 11 bases not matched to a gene. CDR3 amino acids: CASSLNAAGGYNEQFF. The CDR3 coding sequence is TGCGCCAGCAGCTTGAACGCGGCAGGGGGATATAATGAGCAGTTCTTC.

The chain is built from TRBV10-3 and TRBJ2-7; D possibly corresponds to TRBD1 (5 bases). V gave up 3 bases and J gave up 0 bases, with 12 bases separating them. CDR1 and CDR2 from the germline V gene are ENHRY and SYGVKD. The CDR3 runs to 15 residues. Here the CDR3 DNA reads TGTGCCATCAGTGACCCCAGTGACAGCTCCTACGAGCAGTACTTC. This encodes CAISDPSDSSYEQYF.

The chain combines TRBV7-2 with TRBJ2-7; D gene uncertain. With 0 bases removed from V and 4 bases from J, the gap between germline ends came to 7 bases. The CDR3 has 13 residues. CDR1 is SGHTA, CDR2 FQGNSA, per germline. As DNA, the CDR3 is TGTGCCAGCAGCTTAGCGAGCACTTACGAGCAGTACTTC. It translates to CASSLASTYEQYF.